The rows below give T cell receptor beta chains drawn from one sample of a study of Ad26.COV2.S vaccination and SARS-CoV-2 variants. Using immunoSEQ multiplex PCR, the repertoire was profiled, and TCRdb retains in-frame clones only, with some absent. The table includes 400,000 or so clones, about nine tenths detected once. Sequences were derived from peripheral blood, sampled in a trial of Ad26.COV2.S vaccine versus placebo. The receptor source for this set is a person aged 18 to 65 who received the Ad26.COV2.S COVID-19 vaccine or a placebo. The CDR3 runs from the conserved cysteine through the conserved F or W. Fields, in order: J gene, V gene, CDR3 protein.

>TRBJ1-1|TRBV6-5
CASSYGGGDGTEAFF
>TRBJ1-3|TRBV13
CASSWAGGSSGNTIYF
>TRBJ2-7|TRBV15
CATSRTYQGVSSYEQYF
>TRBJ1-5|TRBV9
CASSVGEGFGNQPQHF
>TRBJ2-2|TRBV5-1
CASSLEENGELFF
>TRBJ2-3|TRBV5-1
CASSPTSGGIDTQYF
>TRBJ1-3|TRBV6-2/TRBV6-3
CASSYGRGNTIYF
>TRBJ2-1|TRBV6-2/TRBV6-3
CASCPRDYFYNEQFF
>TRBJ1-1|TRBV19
CASRLGTEAFF
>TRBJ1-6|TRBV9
CASSARQSYNSPLHF
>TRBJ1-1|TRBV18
CASSQSKQGNEAFF
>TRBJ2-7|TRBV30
CAWSVGVREQYF
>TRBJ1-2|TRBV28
CASSSKGYGYTF
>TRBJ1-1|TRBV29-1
CSVEGGQSKAFF
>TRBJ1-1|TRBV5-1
CASSLEQGNTEAFF
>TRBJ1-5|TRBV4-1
CASSPEGNQPQHF
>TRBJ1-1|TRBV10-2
CASSAGSRATEAFF
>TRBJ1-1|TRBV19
CASTQGGQPNTEAFF
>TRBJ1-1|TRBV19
CASSSSPVNTEAFF
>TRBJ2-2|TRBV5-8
CASRRFGNTGELFF
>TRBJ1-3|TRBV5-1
CASSQTGELSGNTIYF
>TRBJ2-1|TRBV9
CASSVDLAGYNEQFF
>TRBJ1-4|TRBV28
CASSLLGATNEKLFF
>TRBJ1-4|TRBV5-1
CASRQAYRSSNEKLFF
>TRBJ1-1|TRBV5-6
CASTGRIGETFF
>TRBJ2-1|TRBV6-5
CASGSTDYNEQFF
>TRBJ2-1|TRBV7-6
CASSTSGGAYNEQFF
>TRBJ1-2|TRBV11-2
CASRTGGASDYGYTF
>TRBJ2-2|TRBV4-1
CASSQDQDRANTGELFF
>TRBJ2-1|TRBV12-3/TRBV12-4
CATKQGAGNEQFF
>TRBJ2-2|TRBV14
CASSQTGSRTGELFF
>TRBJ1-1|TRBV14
CASSQERGGAFF
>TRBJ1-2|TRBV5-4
CASSFPDRVYGYTF
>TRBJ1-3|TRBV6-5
CASRKSSGNTIYF
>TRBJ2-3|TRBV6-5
CASSYDSTDTQYF
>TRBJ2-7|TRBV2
CASSEGDRRYEQYF
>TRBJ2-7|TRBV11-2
CASSRQGSSYEQYF
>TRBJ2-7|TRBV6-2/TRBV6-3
CASSPRGGTPNYEQYF
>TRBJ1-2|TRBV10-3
CAISEGGAGDYGYTF